Listed below are T cell receptor beta chains from one sample, sequenced in a study of T cell repertoires and Cas9 in healthy adults. Using immunoSEQ multiplex PCR, the repertoire was profiled, and TCRdb retains in-frame clones only, with some absent. The repertoire consists of 20,000 to 25,000 clones, with roughly nine tenths occurring once and the leading ten covering 0.55% to 0.7%. Source material: CD4+ effector T cells (CD127+, CD25-, CD137-, CD154-) from PBMCs; culture status not recorded. The receptors were sampled from a human donor in good health. The CDR3 runs from the conserved cysteine through the conserved F or W. A D gene is named only where the DNA matches it firmly. Clone size is stated in some rows and not others, as once, few, many or a class when expanded.

>.|TRBJ1-5|TRBV6-5|TRBD1
TGTGCCAGCAGTTTGCAGGGGGGTCAGCCCCAGCATTTT
CASSLQGGQPQHF
>once|TRBJ1-4|TRBV4-1|.
TGCGCCAGCAGCCAAGCCGGACTGGATGAAAAACTGTTTTTT
CASSQAGLDEKLFF
>.|TRBJ1-4|TRBV18|.
TGTGCCAGCTCACCGGGCAGACTATCAACTAATGAAAAACTGTTTTTT
CASSPGRLSTNEKLFF
>.|TRBJ1-3|TRBV18|TRBD1
TGTGCCAGCTCACCACCGGACAGGGACTACTCTGGAAACACCATATATTTT
CASSPPDRDYSGNTIYF
>.|TRBJ2-2|TRBV6-5|TRBD1
TGTGCCAGCAGTTTGAGGGGGCTTCACACCGGGGAGCTGTTTTTT
CASSLRGLHTGELFF
>.|TRBJ1-4|TRBV29-1|TRBD1
TGCAGCGTTGTTCGACAGGGCCCTAATGAAAAACTGTTTTTT
CSVVRQGPNEKLFF
>.|TRBJ1-6|TRBV6-5|.
TGTGCCAGCAGTTACGAGGGGTTCTCCTATAATTCACCCCTCCACTTT
CASSYEGFSYNSPLHF
>.|TRBJ1-3|TRBV9|TRBD1
TGTGCCAGCAGCTCCGGGACAGGGCTAAACACCATATATTTT
CASSSGTGLNTIYF
>once|TRBJ1-1|TRBV25-1|.
TGTGCCAGCAGGATCTTAGACACTGAAGCTTTCTTT
CASRILDTEAFF
>.|TRBJ2-1|TRBV7-8|TRBD2
TGTGCCAGCAGCTTATTCTCTAGCGGGGTTGGGGATGAGCAGTTCTTC
CASSLFSSGVGDEQFF
>.|TRBJ2-1|TRBV27|TRBD2
TGTGCCAGCAGTGTAACTAGCGGGGGCCGAAGCTCCTACAATGAGCAGTTCTTC
CASSVTSGGRSSYNEQFF
>.|TRBJ2-3|TRBV29-1|.
TGCAGCGTTAATACTTTCGAGGGGAGCACAGATACGCAGTATTTT
CSVNTFEGSTDTQYF
>.|TRBJ1-4|TRBV4-1|.
TGCGCCAGCAGCCAAGGGGAAACTAATGAAAAACTGTTTTTT
CASSQGETNEKLFF
>.|TRBJ1-6|TRBV5-5|.
TGTGCCAGCAGCCCCCGACCAGAAGGTCCTTCACCCCTCCACTTT
CASSPRPEGPSPLHF
>.|TRBJ2-3|TRBV9|TRBD2
TGTGCCAGCAGCCCCGGGACTAGCGGGATCGACGGAGCGCAGTATTTT
CASSPGTSGIDGAQYF
>.|TRBJ2-1|TRBV27|.
TGTGCCAGCAGTTCTATGGGAGGGGGGACACCATACAATGAGCAGTTCTTC
CASSSMGGGTPYNEQFF
>.|TRBJ2-7|TRBV7-3|.
TGTGCCAGCAGCTTCGACATCCCCAGACAGGCTATCTACGAGCAGTACTTC
CASSFDIPRQAIYEQYF
>.|TRBJ2-2|TRBV21-1|.
TGTGCCAGCAGCACCGAAAGGGGAGGTAACACCGGGGAGCTGTTTTTT
CASSTERGGNTGELFF
>.|TRBJ1-1|TRBV19|TRBD1
TGTGCCAGTAGTATTAGTGGGACAGTATGGAACACTGAAGCTTTCTTT
CASSISGTVWNTEAFF
>.|TRBJ2-1|TRBV27|.
TGTGCCAGCAGTTTATGGGGGAACGAGGGGGATGAGCAGTTCTTC
CASSLWGNEGDEQFF
>.|TRBJ1-1|TRBV6-6|TRBD1
TGTGCCAGCAGTTACTCGTCGGGACAGTTTCACACTGAAGCTTTCTTT
CASSYSSGQFHTEAFF
>.|TRBJ1-6|TRBV6-5|TRBD1
TGTGCCAGCAGTTCCCCCCCAGGACAGGGAAATTCACCCCTCCACTTT
CASSSPPGQGNSPLHF
>.|TRBJ1-1|TRBV5-1|.
TGCGCCAGCAGCTTGGGCTTCCGGGGGCCTGAAGCTTTCTTT
CASSLGFRGPEAFF
>.|TRBJ1-1|TRBV5-1|.
TGCGCCAGCAGCTTGGTGCCAGCTTCGAACACTGAAGCTTTCTTT
CASSLVPASNTEAFF
>few|TRBJ1-3|TRBV7-9|.
TGTGCCAGCAGCAGAGGCGGGACCTTTGGAAACACCATATATTTT
CASSRGGTFGNTIYF
>few|TRBJ2-1|TRBV5-1|TRBD2
TGCGCCAGCAGCTGGAGACTAGCGGGGGGGCGCAATGAGCAGTTCTTC
CASSWRLAGGRNEQFF
>.|TRBJ2-7|TRBV6-1|.
TGTGCCAGCAGATATACACAGGGCTCCTACGAGCAGTACTTC
CASRYTQGSYEQYF
>.|TRBJ2-2|TRBV19|.
TGTGCCAGTAAAGTCGGGCAGGGCTACACCGGGGAGCTGTTTTTT
CASKVGQGYTGELFF
>.|TRBJ2-1|TRBV6-1|.
TGTGTCAGCCAGAGATACAATGAGCAGTTCTTC
CVSQRYNEQFF
>.|TRBJ1-4|TRBV7-9|.
TGTGCCAGCAGCTTAGATCTCGGTTTACTAGAAAAACTGTTTTTT
CASSLDLGLLEKLFF
>.|TRBJ1-2|TRBV14|TRBD1
TGTGCCAGCAGCCAATTTCCGGAGGGGGCCAACTATGGCTACACCTTC
CASSQFPEGANYGYTF
>.|TRBJ2-5|TRBV11-2|.
TGTGCCAGCAGCTTAGAGGGGGAGACCCAGTACTTC
CASSLEGETQYF
>.|TRBJ2-5|TRBV11-2|.
TGTGCCAGCAGCTTAGATCGGGGGCCCCGGGTGGAGACCCAGTACTTC
CASSLDRGPRVETQYF
>.|TRBJ2-2|TRBV11-2|.
TGTGCCAGCAGCCCCTCCGGGACCGAGACCGGGGAGCTGTTTTTT
CASSPSGTETGELFF
>few|TRBJ2-1|TRBV2|TRBD2
TGTGCCAGCAGTCCCAATCGGGGGGGCTTACACAATGAGCAGTTCTTC
CASSPNRGGLHNEQFF
>.|TRBJ1-2|TRBV7-9|.
TGTGCCAGCAGCTTAGTAGGCGGGGGGATAGGGAGCTACACCTTC
CASSLVGGGIGSYTF
>.|TRBJ1-1|TRBV29-1|TRBD1
TGCAGCGGGCAGAAGGGGGCCTCGGGCGAAGCTTTCTTT
CSGQKGASGEAFF
>.|TRBJ2-7|TRBV9|.
TGTGCCAGCAGCTTTCACCCACAGAATTCCGAGCAGTACTTC
CASSFHPQNSEQYF
>.|TRBJ1-2|TRBV7-2|.
TGTGCCAGCAGCTCCACGTTGGGAGGGGTCTATGGCTACACCTTC
CASSSTLGGVYGYTF
>.|TRBJ2-1|TRBV5-1|.
TGCGCCAGCAGCTTGGTTGTGGGGTATATGACCTACAATGAGCAGTTCTTC
CASSLVVGYMTYNEQFF